The 25 T cell receptor beta chains listed next were all sequenced from one sample in a study of cytomegalovirus exposure and HLA in healthy donors. The PCR was carried out with 60 Vbeta primers and 13 Jbeta primers. TCRdb keeps only in-frame clones here, not all; method: immunoSEQ multiplex PCR. Here the sample spans approximately 140,000 clones, 65% to 80% being singletons. Sequenced input: PBMCs. These receptors all stem from a woman in her 50s in good health and CMV-seropositive.

The chain uses TRBV30 and TRBJ1-1, with D possibly TRBD1 on 5 matching bases. The germline V gene encodes CDR1 GTSNPN and CDR2 SVGIG (reference sequence). Trimming removed 2 bases from V and 3 bases from J, with 10 bases in between. The CDR3 consists of 13 residues. This CDR3 reads CAWSTGSHTEAFF. Written as DNA, the CDR3 is TGTGCCTGGAGTACAGGATCGCACACTGAAGCTTTCTTT.

The V call is TRBV13, the J call TRBJ2-1; 15 bases agree with TRBD2. This CDR3 has 16 residues. V lost 8 bases, J lost 7 bases, and 9 bases stayed unmatched. The germline gives CDR1 PRHDT, CDR2 FYEKMQ (reference sequence). CDR3 nucleotide sequence: TGTGCCAGCCCTCGGACTAGCGGGGGGGTCAAGAATGAGCAGTTCTTC. Amino acids: CASPRTSGGVKNEQFF.

In DNA, the CDR3 is TGTGCCAGCAGCTTCAGCGGGGGTATAGATACGCAGTATTTT. It codes for CASSFSGGIDTQYF. The J gene is TRBJ2-3, the V gene TRBV7-9, with 8 bases aligning to TRBD2. V shed 3 bases and J 5 bases; nucleotides not matched to a gene: 4. Germline lookup yields CDR1 SEHNR and CDR2 FQNEAQ (reference sequence). The CDR3 runs to 14 residues. The full variable domain, its missing parts supplied by reference TRBV7-9 and TRBJ2-3, is DTGVSQNPRHKITKRGQNVTFRCDPISEHNRLYWYRQTLGQGPEFLTYFQNEAQLEKSRLLSDRFSAERPKGSFSTLEIQRTEQGDSAMYLCASSFSGGIDTQYFGPGTRLTVL.

J is TRBJ1-2 and V is TRBV7-8; D possibly corresponds to TRBD1 (5 bases). This CDR3 is 13 amino acids long. V was shortened by 5 bases and J by 4 bases, with 11 bases between the two germline ends. Germline V gives CDR1 SGHVS, CDR2 FQNEAQ. The CDR3 spells CASSPREGYGYTF. CDR3 DNA sequence: TGTGCCAGCAGCCCCAGGGAAGGCTATGGCTACACCTTC. Variable domain in full (rest from reference TRBV7-8 and TRBJ1-2): GAGVSQSPRYKVAKRGQDVALRCDPISGHVSLFWYQQALGQGPEFLTYFQNEAQLDKSGLPSDRFFAERPEGSVSTLKIQRTQQEDSAVYLCASSPREGYGYTFGSGTRLTVV.

The chain links TRBV7-9 to TRBJ2-7, with 9 bases lining up with TRBD1. Trimming took 5 bases from V and 5 from J; bases not matched to a gene: 7. CDR3 size: 14 residues. CDR1 SEHNR and CDR2 FQNEAQ come from the germline V gene (reference sequence). This chain's CDR3 is CASSDSQGAHEQYF. CDR3 nucleotides: TGTGCCAGCAGCGATTCACAGGGGGCGCACGAGCAGTACTTC.

This sequence joins TRBV30 and TRBJ2-5, with D possibly TRBD2 on 6 matching bases. The V end was cut by 5 bases, the J end by 1 base, with 11 bases between. The germline CDR1 and CDR2 sequences are GTSNPN and SVGIG (reference sequence). This CDR3 has 13 amino acids. The CDR3 loop is CAWGTGLQETQYF. CDR3 DNA sequence: TGTGCCTGGGGAACGGGACTCCAAGAGACCCAGTACTTC.

This sequence joins TRBV7-3 and TRBJ2-2, with 15 bases lining up with TRBD2. This CDR3 contains 17 residues. Trimming took 5 bases from V and 7 from J; bases not matched to a gene: 8. From germline, CDR1 is SGHTA and CDR2 FQGTGA. CDR3 bases: TGTGCCAGCAGCCCCGGACTAGCGGGGGGGCCTGTCGGGGAGCTGTTTTTT. As protein: CASSPGLAGGPVGELFF. The full variable domain, in which reference TRBV7-3 and TRBJ2-2 provide the parts outside the CDR3, is GAGVSQTPSNKVTEKGKYVELRCDPISGHTALYWYRQSLGQGPEFLIYFQGTGAADDSGLPNDRFFAVRPEGSVSTLKIQRTERGDSAVYLCASSPGLAGGPVGELFFGEGSRLTVL.

The J gene is TRBJ2-5, the V gene TRBV14; possibly TRBD1 for D (6 bases). This CDR3 spans 14 amino acids. V was cut by 4 bases and J by 1 base, with 10 bases left in between. The germline CDR1 and CDR2 sequences are SGHDN and FVKESK. The CDR3 spells CASSLDRSQETQYF. For the CDR3, the DNA is TGTGCCAGCAGCCTCGACAGGTCCCAAGAGACCCAGTACTTC. The variable domain in full, completed from reference TRBV14 and TRBJ2-5, reads EAGVTQFPSHSVIEKGQTVTLRCDPISGHDNLYWYRRVMGKEIKFLLHFVKESKQDESGMPNNRFLAERTGGTYSTLKVQPAELEDSGVYFCASSLDRSQETQYFGPGTRLLVL.

The J gene is TRBJ2-1, the V gene TRBV6-6; 9 nucleotides line up with TRBD1. This CDR3 spans 15 amino acids. The ends lost 2 bases at V and 4 bases at J; junction bases unmatched: 3. Germline V gives CDR1 MNHNY, CDR2 SVGAGI (reference sequence). CDR3 DNA sequence: TGTGCCAGCAGTTACCGGGACAGGGCGTACAATGAGCAGTTCTTC. Translation: CASSYRDRAYNEQFF.

Only a few counts were recorded for this clone. The chain carries TRBV5-1 and TRBJ2-2; TRBD2 matches 10 bases. This CDR3 spans 16 amino acids. CDR1 is SGHRS and CDR2 is YFSETQ in the germline V gene. J lost 0 bases, V lost 4 bases, and 3 bases had no gene match. The CDR3 DNA sequence: TGCGCCAGCAGCGCAGGACTAGCGGCGAACACCGGGGAGCTGTTTTTT. This encodes CASSAGLAANTGELFF.

J is TRBJ2-5 and V is TRBV5-4, with no clear D. The V and J ends lost 1 base and 5 bases respectively, with 12 bases between them. From germline, CDR1 is SGHNT and CDR2 YYREEE (reference sequence). The CDR3 totals 14 residues. CDR3: CASSLRSGSETQYF. DNA of the CDR3: TGTGCCAGCAGCTTGCGATCCGGTTCCGAGACCCAGTACTTC. Together with reference TRBV5-4 and TRBJ2-5, the CDR3 gives the full variable domain: ETGVTQSPTHLIKTRGQQVTLRCSSQSGHNTVSWYQQALGQGPQFIFQYYREEENGRGNFPPRFSGLQFPNYSSELNVNALELDDSALYLCASSLRSGSETQYFGPGTRLLVL.

The chain couples TRBV6-5 to TRBJ1-5, with TRBD1 matching 7 bases. Germline CDR1 reads MNHEY; CDR2 reads SVGAGI. The CDR3 is 14 amino acids. J lost 5 bases, V lost 5 bases, and 6 bases had no gene match. CDR3 sequence reads: CASSPDRVDQPQHF. The CDR3 DNA sequence: TGTGCCAGCAGTCCCGACAGGGTTGATCAGCCCCAGCATTTT.

This chain links TRBV27 with TRBJ2-7; TRBD1 agrees at 7 bases. The germline CDR1 and CDR2 sequences are MNHEY and SMNVEV (reference sequence). The CDR3 sequence is 14 residues long. The V and J ends lost 5 bases and 2 bases, in that order; junction bases with no gene match: 6. The chain's CDR3 is CASSRLGQTYEQYF. Here the CDR3 DNA reads TGTGCCAGCAGTCGCCTGGGACAGACCTACGAGCAGTACTTC.

In this sample, this clone turned up once. This chain connects TRBV2 to TRBJ1-4; 9 bases match TRBD1. CDR3 length equals 14 residues. V dropped 7 bases and J dropped 3; count of bases not matched to a gene: 3. Germline V CDR1 and CDR2: SNHLY, FYNNEI. The CDR3 nucleotides read TGTGCCAGCACACAGGGGGCAGCTAATGAAAAACTGTTTTTT. This codes for CASTQGAANEKLFF.

The chain recombines TRBV14 with TRBJ2-2; 12 nucleotides agree with TRBD1. V was pared by 1 base and J by 6 bases, with 9 bases of the junction left unmatched. Germline-derived CDR1 and CDR2 are SGHDN and FVKESK. The CDR3 is 18 amino acids. The CDR3 protein is CASSQGWPGQGASGELFF. The CDR3 DNA reads TGTGCCAGCAGCCAAGGATGGCCGGGACAGGGGGCATCCGGGGAGCTGTTTTTT.

This sequence joins TRBV27 and TRBJ2-7, with D maybe TRBD1 (5 bases). This CDR3 spans 14 amino acids. Trimming cost V 3 bases and J 1 base, with 10 bases left between them. The germline V gene has CDR1 MNHEY and CDR2 SMNVEV (reference sequence). This CDR3 is CASSLRQGSYEQYF. For the CDR3, the DNA is TGTGCCAGCAGTTTGCGGCAGGGATCCTACGAGCAGTACTTC.

V is TRBV5-6 and J is TRBJ2-7; the D is unclear. There are 12 residues in the CDR3. Deletions cut 1 base from V and 2 bases from J, with 4 bases between. Germline assignment: CDR1 SGHDT and CDR2 YYEEEE. Here the CDR3 DNA reads TGTGCCAGCAGCTTGACAGCCTACGAGCAGTACTTC. Amino acid sequence: CASSLTAYEQYF. Full variable domain (outside the CDR3, taken from reference TRBV5-6 and TRBJ2-7): DAGVTQSPTHLIKTRGQQVTLRCSPKSGHDTVSWYQQALGQGPQFIFQYYEEEERQRGNFPDRFSGHQFPNYSSELNVNALLLGDSALYLCASSLTAYEQYFGPGTRLTVT.

The chain is built from TRBV7-2 and TRBJ1-5; D unresolved. The CDR3 runs 14 residues. Between the trimmed V and J ends, which lost 6 bases and 6 bases, there was a span of 15 bases. CDR1 is SGHTA, CDR2 FQGNSA, per germline. The chain's CDR3 is CASSSEGLSQPQHF. CDR3 DNA sequence: TGTGCCAGCAGTTCTGAGGGTTTGAGTCAGCCCCAGCATTTT.

This clone was seen a handful of times. V usage is TRBV6-5 and J usage is TRBJ1-4; possibly TRBD1 for D (6 bases). Trimming shortened V by 5 bases and J by 6 bases, and 16 bases separated the two germline ends. Germline CDR1 is MNHEY and CDR2 is SVGAGI. The CDR3 sequence is 15 residues long. The DNA of the CDR3 is TGTGCCAGCAGTAACACAGGGTTACAGCATGAAAAACTGTTTTTT. Protein product: CASSNTGLQHEKLFF.

This chain uses TRBV6-5 with TRBJ2-2; possibly TRBD1 for D (5 bases). The CDR3 spans 14 residues. Germline V gene sequence: CDR1 MNHEY, CDR2 SVGAGI. Trimming stripped 6 bases from V and 2 bases from J, with 10 bases between. The CDR3 region is CASRQAPNTGELFF. CDR3 DNA sequence: TGTGCCAGCAGACAGGCCCCAAACACCGGGGAGCTGTTTTTT.

V gene TRBV7-3 combines with J gene TRBJ2-3; D not certain. The length of the CDR3 is 15 residues. The germline V gene encodes CDR1 SGHTA and CDR2 FQGTGA. V was pared by 6 bases and J by 0 bases, with 13 bases between. In DNA form, the CDR3 reads TGTGCCAGCAGTCGACTCTCATCTAGCACAGATACGCAGTATTTT. It codes for CASSRLSSSTDTQYF.

V usage is TRBV5-4 and J usage is TRBJ2-1; D possibly corresponds to TRBD1 (5 bases). The ends were cut back, 0 bases at V and 1 base at J, with 11 bases in the middle. The CDR3 length is 16 residues. Germline assignment: CDR1 SGHNT and CDR2 YYREEE (reference sequence). The DNA for the CDR3 is TGTGCCAGCAGCTTGGAGGGGTTTCCGTCCTACAATGAGCAGTTCTTC. It is translated as CASSLEGFPSYNEQFF.

The J gene is TRBJ2-7, the V gene TRBV7-2, with D hard to call. Germline V CDR1 and CDR2: SGHTA, FQGNSA. V was trimmed by 3 bases and J by 6 bases, leaving 12 bases between them. This CDR3 is 13 amino acids long. CDR3 in DNA: TGTGCCAGCAGCTTCGCCCCCGGGTCCGAGCAGTACTTC. Translation gives CASSFAPGSEQYF.

V is TRBV28 and J is TRBJ2-1; 8 nucleotides align to TRBD1. The CDR3 has 15 residues. Germline assignment: CDR1 MDHEN and CDR2 SYDVKM. The junction had 9 bases not matched to a gene; V was cut back by 5 bases and J by 6 bases. This CDR3 reads CASSPATGAPNEQFF. The CDR3 DNA is TGTGCCAGCAGTCCTGCGACAGGGGCACCCAATGAGCAGTTCTTC. Full variable domain (remainder filled in from reference TRBV28 and TRBJ2-1): DVKVTQSSRYLVKRTGEKVFLECVQDMDHENMFWYRQDPGLGLRLIYFSYDVKMKEKGDIPEGYSVSREKKERFSLILESASTNQTSMYLCASSPATGAPNEQFFGPGTRLTVL.

The chain carries TRBV4-1 and TRBJ2-5; weak D call: TRBD1 (6 bases). The CDR3 extends over 14 amino acids. The V gene's germline CDR1 is MGHRA and CDR2 YSYEKL. V shed 4 bases and J shed 5 bases, with 14 bases lying between them. The CDR3 DNA follows: TGCGCCAGCAGCCTACTAGGGACAAGCGAGACCCAGTACTTC. It encodes CASSLLGTSETQYF.